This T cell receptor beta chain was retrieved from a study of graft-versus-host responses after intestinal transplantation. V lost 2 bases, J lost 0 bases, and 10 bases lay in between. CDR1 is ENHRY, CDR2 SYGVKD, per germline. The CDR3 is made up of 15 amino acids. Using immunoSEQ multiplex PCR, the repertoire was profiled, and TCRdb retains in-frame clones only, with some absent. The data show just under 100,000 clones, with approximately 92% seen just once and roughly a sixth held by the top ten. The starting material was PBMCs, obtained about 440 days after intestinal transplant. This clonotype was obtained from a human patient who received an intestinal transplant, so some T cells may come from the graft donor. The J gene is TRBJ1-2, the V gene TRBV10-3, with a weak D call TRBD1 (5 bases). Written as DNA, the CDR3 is TGTGCCATCAGTGAGACGGGGCAAGCTAACTATGGCTACACCTTC. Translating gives CAISETGQANYGYTF.